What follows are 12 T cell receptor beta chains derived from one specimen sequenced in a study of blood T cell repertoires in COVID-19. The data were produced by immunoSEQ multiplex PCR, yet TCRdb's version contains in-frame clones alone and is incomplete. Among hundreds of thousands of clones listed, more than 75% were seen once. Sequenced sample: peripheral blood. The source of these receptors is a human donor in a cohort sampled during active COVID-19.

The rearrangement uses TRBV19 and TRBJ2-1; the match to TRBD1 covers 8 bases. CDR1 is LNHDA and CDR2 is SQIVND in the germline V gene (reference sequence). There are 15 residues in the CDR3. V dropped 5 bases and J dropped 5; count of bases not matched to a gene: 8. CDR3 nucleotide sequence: TGTGCCAGTAGTTCGGACAGGGAAAGGGACAATGAGCAGTTCTTC. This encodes CASSSDRERDNEQFF.

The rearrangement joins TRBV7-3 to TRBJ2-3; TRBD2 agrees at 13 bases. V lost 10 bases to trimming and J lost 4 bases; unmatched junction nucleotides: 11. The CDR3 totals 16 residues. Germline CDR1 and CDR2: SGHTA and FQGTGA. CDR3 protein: CANSTSGGMVADTQYF. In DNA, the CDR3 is TGTGCCAACTCGACTAGCGGGGGGATGGTCGCAGATACGCAGTATTTT.

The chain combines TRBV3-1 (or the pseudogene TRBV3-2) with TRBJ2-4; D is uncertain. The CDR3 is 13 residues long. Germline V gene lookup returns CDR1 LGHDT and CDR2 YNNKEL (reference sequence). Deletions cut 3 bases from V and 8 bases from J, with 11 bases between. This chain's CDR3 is CASSHDPLDIQYF. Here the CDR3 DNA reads TGTGCCAGCAGCCACGACCCCCTAGACATTCAGTACTTC.

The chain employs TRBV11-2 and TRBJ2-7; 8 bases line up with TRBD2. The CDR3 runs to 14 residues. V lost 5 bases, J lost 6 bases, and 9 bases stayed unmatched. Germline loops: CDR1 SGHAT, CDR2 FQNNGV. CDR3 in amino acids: CASSPERGRGEQYF. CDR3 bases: TGTGCCAGCAGCCCCGAGCGGGGGCGAGGCGAGCAGTACTTC.

CDR3 nucleotides: TGCAGCGTGGGGTGGGACAGCTCCTATGGCTACACCTTC. It codes for CSVGWDSSYGYTF. V usage is TRBV29-1 and J usage is TRBJ1-2, with 7 bases that match TRBD1. There are 13 residues in the CDR3. The J segment lost 4 bases and the V segment lost 6 bases, leaving 8 bases of the junction unmatched. Germline V gene data show CDR1 as SQVTM and CDR2 as ANQGSEA.

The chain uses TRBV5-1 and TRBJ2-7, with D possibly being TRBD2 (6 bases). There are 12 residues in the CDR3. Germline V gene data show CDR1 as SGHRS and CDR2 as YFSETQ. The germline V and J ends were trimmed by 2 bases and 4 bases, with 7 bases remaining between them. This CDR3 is CASSFRGYEQYF. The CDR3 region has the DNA TGCGCCAGCAGCTTTCGGGGGTACGAGCAGTACTTC.

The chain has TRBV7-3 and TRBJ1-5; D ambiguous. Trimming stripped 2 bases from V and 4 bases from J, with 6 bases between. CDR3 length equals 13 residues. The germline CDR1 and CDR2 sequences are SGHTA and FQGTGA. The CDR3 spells CASSLDQNQPQHF. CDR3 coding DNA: TGTGCCAGCAGCTTAGATCAGAATCAGCCCCAGCATTTT. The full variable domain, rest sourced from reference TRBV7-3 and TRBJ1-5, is GAGVSQTPSNKVTEKGKYVELRCDPISGHTALYWYRQSLGQGPEFLIYFQGTGAADDSGLPNDRFFAVRPEGSVSTLKIQRTERGDSAVYLCASSLDQNQPQHFGDGTRLSIL.

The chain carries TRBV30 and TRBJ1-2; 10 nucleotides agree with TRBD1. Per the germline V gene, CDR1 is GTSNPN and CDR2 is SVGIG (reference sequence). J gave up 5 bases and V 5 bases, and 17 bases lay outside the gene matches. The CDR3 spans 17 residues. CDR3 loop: CAWEIGQGGSLWYGYTF. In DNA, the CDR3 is TGTGCCTGGGAAATAGGACAGGGGGGATCCCTTTGGTATGGCTACACCTTC.

The CDR3, as DNA: TGTGCCTGGGCACCGGGGGGGCCCTACGAGCAGTACTTC. As protein: CAWAPGGPYEQYF. The V call is TRBV30, the J call TRBJ2-7, with 8 bases identical to TRBD2. The ends lost 5 bases at V and 2 bases at J; junction bases unmatched: 5. CDR3 length: 13 amino acids. Germline V lookup: CDR1 GTSNPN, CDR2 SVGIG (reference sequence).

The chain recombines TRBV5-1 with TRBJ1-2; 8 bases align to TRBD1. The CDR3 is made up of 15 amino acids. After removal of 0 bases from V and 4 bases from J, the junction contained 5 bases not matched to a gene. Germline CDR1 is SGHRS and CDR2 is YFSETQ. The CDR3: CASSLVPGTGYGYTF. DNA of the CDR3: TGCGCCAGCAGCTTGGTCCCCGGGACAGGCTATGGCTACACCTTC. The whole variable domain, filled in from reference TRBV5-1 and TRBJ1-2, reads KAGVTQTPRYLIKTRGQQVTLSCSPISGHRSVSWYQQTPGQGLQFLFEYFSETQRNKGNFPGRFSGRQFSNSRSEMNVSTLELGDSALYLCASSLVPGTGYGYTFGSGTRLTVV.

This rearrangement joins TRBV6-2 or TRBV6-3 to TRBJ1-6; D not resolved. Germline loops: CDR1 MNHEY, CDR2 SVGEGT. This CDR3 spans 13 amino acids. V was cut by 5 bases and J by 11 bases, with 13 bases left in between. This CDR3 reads CASSQAPGAPLHF. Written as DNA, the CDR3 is TGTGCCAGCAGTCAAGCCCCCGGGGCACCCCTCCACTTT.

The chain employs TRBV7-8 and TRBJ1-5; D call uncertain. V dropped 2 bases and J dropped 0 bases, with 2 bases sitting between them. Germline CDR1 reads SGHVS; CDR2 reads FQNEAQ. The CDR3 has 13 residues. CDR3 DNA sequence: TGTGCCAGCAGCTTACTTAGCAATCAGCCCCAGCATTTT. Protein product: CASSLLSNQPQHF.